Listed here are 23 T cell receptor beta chains from one sample, sequenced in a study of OX40 agonist ivuxolimab in advanced cancers. The library came from the immunoSEQ multiplex PCR assay. TCRdb obtained this table from immuneACCESS and retained in-frame rearrangements with V and J assigned. These tables miss some clones; where compared with another copy, unresolved V genes account for less than half of the shortfall, and the remainder is unexplained. The sample profile shows 55,000 to 75,000 clones; roughly nine tenths of them were found once. The ten biggest clones cover about 1.3% of the sample. The material was CD4+ or CD8+ T cells sorted from blood, obtained in a trial of the OX40 agonist ivuxolimab. These receptors originate from an adult with an advanced solid tumor such as melanoma, head and neck, liver or kidney cancer.

The rearrangement uses TRBV7-8 and TRBJ2-1; 8 nucleotides align to TRBD1. Germline V lookup: CDR1 SGHVS, CDR2 FQNEAQ. This CDR3 is 18 amino acids long. With 3 bases clipped from V and 1 base from J, the junction kept 11 bases outside the gene matches. CDR3 amino acids: CASSFSRQGFGSYNEQFF. DNA of the CDR3: TGTGCCAGCAGCTTCTCTAGACAGGGGTTCGGGTCCTACAATGAGCAGTTCTTC.

The chain carries TRBV11-2 and TRBJ2-5; no reliable D call. The germline gives CDR1 SGHAT, CDR2 FQNNGV. The CDR3 runs to 13 residues. Trimming removed 2 bases from V and 5 bases from J, with 9 bases in between. In nucleotides, the CDR3 is TGTGCCAGCAGCTTAAGGGCAGTCGAGACCCAGTACTTC. Translated, it gives CASSLRAVETQYF.

This chain joins TRBV7-9 and TRBJ1-2; unclear D gene. The CDR3 covers 14 residues. The ends were cut back, 6 bases at V and 5 bases at J, with 16 bases in the middle. Germline V CDR1 and CDR2: SEHNR, FQNEAQ (reference sequence). CDR3 loop: CASSFDTSRYGYTF. The CDR3 DNA is TGTGCCAGCAGTTTCGACACCTCTAGGTATGGCTACACCTTC.

The chain joins TRBV18 to TRBJ1-1; D gene uncertain. The CDR3 is made up of 13 amino acids. The V end lost 3 bases, the J end lost 5 bases, and 10 bases lay between the germline ends. CDR1 KGHSH and CDR2 LQKENI come from the germline V gene. The CDR3 loop reads CASSPLGRTEAFF. CDR3 sequence (DNA): TGTGCCAGCTCACCCCTAGGGAGAACTGAAGCTTTCTTT.

In this sample, this clone turned up once. The chain links TRBV5-1 to TRBJ2-7; 8 bases match TRBD1. V lost 0 bases to trimming and J lost 3 bases; unmatched junction nucleotides: 2. The CDR3 is made up of 14 amino acids. Germline V gene sequence: CDR1 SGHRS, CDR2 YFSETQ. The DNA of the CDR3 is TGCGCCAGCAGCTTGGGGACAGGGTACTACGAGCAGTACTTC. Amino acid sequence: CASSLGTGYYEQYF. Filled out from reference TRBV5-1 and TRBJ2-7, the complete variable domain reads KAGVTQTPRYLIKTRGQQVTLSCSPISGHRSVSWYQQTPGQGLQFLFEYFSETQRNKGNFPGRFSGRQFSNSRSEMNVSTLELGDSALYLCASSLGTGYYEQYFGPGTRLTVT.

The rearrangement uses TRBV6-5 and TRBJ2-1, with TRBD2 identical over 8 bases. Trimming cost V 1 base and J 5 bases; bases outside gene matches: 7. From germline, CDR1 is MNHEY and CDR2 SVGAGI. The CDR3 runs 16 residues. CDR3 protein: CASSYLPTSAHNEQFF. The CDR3 region has the DNA TGTGCCAGCAGTTACTTGCCGACTAGCGCGCACAATGAGCAGTTCTTC.

The genes are TRBV11-3 and TRBJ2-2; TRBD2 is a possible D gene (7 bases). V dropped 5 bases and J dropped 0 bases, with 13 bases sitting between them. Germline assignment: CDR1 SGHNT and CDR2 YENEEA. The CDR3 runs 16 residues. For the CDR3, the DNA is TGTGCCAGCAGCCAGGGCGGGGGCGCGAACACCGGGGAGCTGTTTTTT. Its translation is CASSQGGGANTGELFF.

V is TRBV28 and J is TRBJ1-1; D not resolved. The germline V gene has CDR1 MDHEN and CDR2 SYDVKM. The CDR3 runs to 13 residues. The chain's CDR3 is CASRAPTSAEAFF. For the CDR3, the DNA is TGTGCGTCGAGGGCCCCTACAAGCGCTGAAGCTTTCTTT.

This chain links TRBV5-1 with TRBJ1-2; 9 bases match TRBD1. This CDR3 spans 14 amino acids. The germline V gene has CDR1 SGHRS and CDR2 YFSETQ. The ends lost 3 bases at V and 8 bases at J; junction bases unmatched: 8. The CDR3 loop is CASSSGQGSIGYTF. Here the CDR3 DNA reads TGCGCCAGCAGCTCAGGACAGGGGTCGATCGGCTACACCTTC.

The rearrangement links TRBV27 to TRBJ2-3; D remains unclear. The CDR3 extends over 14 amino acids. CDR1 is MNHEY, CDR2 SMNVEV, per germline (reference sequence). Trimming removed 6 bases from V and 0 bases from J, with 10 bases in between. CDR3 nucleotide sequence: TGTGCCAGCAGCCGAATGTCTAGCACAGATACGCAGTATTTT. Translating it yields CASSRMSSTDTQYF.

The rearrangement uses TRBV6-5 and TRBJ2-7; D assignment may be TRBD1 or TRBD2 (5 bases each). Per the germline V gene, CDR1 is MNHEY and CDR2 is SVGAGI. The CDR3 spans 12 residues. The V gene lost 8 bases and the J gene lost 5 bases, with 13 bases spanning the gap. The CDR3 here is CASAEGIHEQYF. CDR3 in DNA: TGTGCCAGCGCCGAGGGGATCCACGAGCAGTACTTC.

The table lists this clone with a few counts. This rearrangement joins TRBV5-1 to TRBJ2-7, with D perhaps assigned TRBD1 or TRBD2 (6 bases each). V dropped 3 bases and J dropped 6 bases, with 19 bases sitting between them. Germline V gene data show CDR1 as SGHRS and CDR2 as YFSETQ. The CDR3 length is 15 residues. DNA of the CDR3: TGCGCCAGCAGCTGGGGGGCCGGTCAAGGGGGCGAGCAGTACTTC. Amino acids: CASSWGAGQGGEQYF.

This rearrangement joins TRBV7-3 to TRBJ2-1, with D possibly matching TRBD2 (6 bases). Trimming left V 5 bases short and J 0 bases short, with 20 bases between. The V gene's germline CDR1 is SGHTA and CDR2 FQGTGA. The CDR3 is 18 amino acids. The CDR3 nucleotides are TGTGCCAGCAGCCCAAAGGACGGGAGCTGGAGCTCCTACAATGAGCAGTTCTTC. This encodes CASSPKDGSWSSYNEQFF.

This clone was counted a few times. V usage is TRBV18 and J usage is TRBJ2-3, with D hard to call. Germline lookup yields CDR1 KGHSH and CDR2 LQKENI. Trimming removed 2 bases at V and 5 bases at J, with 14 bases between. The CDR3 extends over 15 amino acids. This chain's CDR3 is CASSPYVTNRDTQYF. DNA of the CDR3: TGTGCCAGCTCACCATACGTAACTAACCGAGATACGCAGTATTTT.

A few counts support this clone. V gene TRBV2 combines with J gene TRBJ1-1, with D uncertain. Germline CDR1 and CDR2: SNHLY and FYNNEI. The CDR3 length is 13 residues. Deletions cut 3 bases from V and 2 bases from J, with 7 bases between. CDR3 nucleotides: TGTGCCAGCAGTGATATGATCAACACTGAAGCTTTCTTT. As protein: CASSDMINTEAFF.

The rearrangement joins TRBV18 to TRBJ2-3; 7 positions agree with TRBD1. V was pared by 1 base and J by 2 bases, with 3 bases of the junction left unmatched. The CDR3 has 15 amino acids. In germline, CDR1 is KGHSH, CDR2 LQKENI. The DNA of the CDR3 is TGTGCCAGCTCACCACGGGACAGCTACACAGATACGCAGTATTTT. Amino acid sequence: CASSPRDSYTDTQYF.

The chain links TRBV5-1 to TRBJ2-5; D is possibly TRBD1 (6 bases). The length of the CDR3 is 11 residues. Germline lookup yields CDR1 SGHRS and CDR2 YFSETQ. Trimming took 4 bases from V and 10 from J, leaving 11 bases between them. The CDR3: CASSQNRDQYF. For the CDR3, the DNA is TGCGCCAGCAGCCAGAACAGGGACCAGTACTTC.

The chain couples TRBV19 to TRBJ1-5, with D possibly TRBD1 on 5 matching bases. This CDR3 region has 15 residues. In germline, CDR1 is LNHDA, CDR2 SQIVND (reference sequence). Trimming cost V 5 bases and J 0 bases, with 11 bases left between them. In DNA form, the CDR3 reads TGTGCCAGTAGTTGGACATCTCCTAGCAATCAGCCCCAGCATTTT. Its translation is CASSWTSPSNQPQHF.

The V and J genes are TRBV28 and TRBJ1-2; 8 bases map to TRBD1. V was pared by 3 bases and J by 8 bases, with 8 bases of the junction left unmatched. The CDR3 runs 14 residues. The germline CDR1 and CDR2 sequences are MDHEN and SYDVKM. CDR3 in amino acids: CASSFGTGSMGYTF. In DNA, the CDR3 is TGTGCCAGCAGTTTCGGGACAGGCAGCATGGGCTACACCTTC.

The CDR3 sequence: CASSRGPTGPQETQYF. For the CDR3, the DNA is TGTGCCAGCAGCCGCGGGCCGACAGGACCGCAAGAGACCCAGTACTTC. The rearrangement joins TRBV9 to TRBJ2-5; perhaps TRBD1 as D (6 bases). The CDR3 has 16 residues. Germline lookup yields CDR1 SGDLS and CDR2 YYNGEE. Trimming removed 4 bases from V and 2 bases from J, with 18 bases in between.

The V gene is TRBV28, the J gene TRBJ1-5, with D tentatively TRBD1 (6 bases). V lost 10 bases, J lost 6 bases, and 13 bases lay in between. Germline V gene lookup returns CDR1 MDHEN and CDR2 SYDVKM. The CDR3 has 12 residues. As DNA, the CDR3 is TGTGCCATCCATCAGGGGTCTCAGCCCCAGCATTTT. Protein product: CAIHQGSQPQHF.

This clone was counted only a few times. The rearrangement uses TRBV7-9 and TRBJ1-1; TRBD1 aligns across 7 bases. Per germline, CDR1 SEHNR and CDR2 FQNEAQ (reference sequence). The V segment lost 4 bases and the J segment 5 bases; nucleotides outside the gene matches: 4. The CDR3 loop spans 13 amino acids. This CDR3 reads CASSSSRGTEAFF. The CDR3 DNA reads TGTGCCAGCAGCTCATCCAGGGGGACTGAAGCTTTCTTT. Together with reference TRBV7-9 and TRBJ1-1, the CDR3 gives the full variable domain: DTGVSQNPRHKITKRGQNVTFRCDPISEHNRLYWYRQTLGQGPEFLTYFQNEAQLEKSRLLSDRFSAERPKGSFSTLEIQRTEQGDSAMYLCASSSSRGTEAFFGQGTRLTVV.

The chain couples TRBV28 to TRBJ2-7; 8 nucleotides match TRBD1. V shed 3 bases, J shed 6 bases, and the junction held 4 bases outside the gene matches. The CDR3 has 13 residues. Per germline, CDR1 MDHEN and CDR2 SYDVKM. The CDR3 region has the DNA TGTGCCAGCAGTTTGGACAGGGTAAGCGAGCAGTACTTC. Protein product: CASSLDRVSEQYF.